This T cell receptor (beta chain) was found in a study of T cell responses to AZD1222 COVID-19 vaccine. Produced via immunoSEQ multiplex PCR; TCRdb's table is partial and in-frame only. This table has just under 150,000 clones, 70% to 90% appearing once. The TCR originated in an adult who received the MenACWY meningococcal vaccine as a control. Specimen: peripheral blood, collected 28 days after the second dose of the MenACWY control vaccine.

The CDR3 spells CASSRNQRRETQYF. In DNA, the CDR3 is TGTGCCAGCAGTCGAAACCAGCGCCGGGAGACCCAGTACTTC. This rearrangement joins TRBV6-5 to TRBJ2-5, with D hard to call. This CDR3 contains 14 residues. V dropped 5 bases and J dropped 5 bases, with 15 bases sitting between them. Germline CDR1 MNHEY, CDR2 SVGAGI.